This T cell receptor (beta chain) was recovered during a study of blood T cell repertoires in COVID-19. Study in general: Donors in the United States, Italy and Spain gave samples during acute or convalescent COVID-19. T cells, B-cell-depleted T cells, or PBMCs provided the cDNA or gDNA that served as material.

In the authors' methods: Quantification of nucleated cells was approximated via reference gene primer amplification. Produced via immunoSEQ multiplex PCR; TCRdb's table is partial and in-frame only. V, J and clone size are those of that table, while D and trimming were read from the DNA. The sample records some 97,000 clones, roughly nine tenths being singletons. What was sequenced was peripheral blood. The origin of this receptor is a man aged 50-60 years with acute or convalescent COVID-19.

The CDR3 bases are TGTGCCAGCAGCCGTGCTGGGGGGGGAATCTACGAGCAGTACTTC. It yields the protein CASSRAGGGIYEQYF. The chain has TRBV7-2 and TRBJ2-7; TRBD2 matches at 7 bases. The V gene end was trimmed by 5 bases and the J gene end by 3 bases; junction bases not matched to a gene: 10. The germline CDR1 and CDR2 sequences are SGHTA and FQGNSA. The CDR3 runs 15 residues.